The rows below give T cell receptor beta chains drawn from one sample of a study of control samples from healthy donors and cancer patients. Clones were read by immunoSEQ multiplex PCR, and TCRdb kept only the in-frame ones, dropping some. The sample lists approximately 150,000 clones; about 90% were seen once. The sequencing input was blood. These TCRs come from a man between 18 and 29 years old in good health. Both conserved end residues are part of each CDR3. A D gene is named only where the DNA matches it firmly. Rows may omit the clone size; those that give it use once, few, many or a size class.

j_call: TRBJ2-2; v_call: TRBV5-1; clone_size: once; d_call: -; cdr3_aa: CASSFTRGTGELFF; cdr3_nt: TGCGCCAGCAGCTTCACCAGGGGTACCGGGGAGCTGTTTTTT
j_call: TRBJ2-5; v_call: TRBV4-3; clone_size: -; d_call: -; cdr3_aa: CASSQDRYSETQYF; cdr3_nt: TGCGCCAGCAGCCAAGATCGCTATTCGGAGACCCAGTACTTC
j_call: TRBJ1-3; v_call: TRBV5-1; clone_size: few; d_call: -; cdr3_aa: CASKLGPTSGNTIYF; cdr3_nt: TGCGCCAGCAAGTTGGGTCCTACCTCTGGAAACACCATATATTTT
j_call: TRBJ2-7; v_call: TRBV11-2; clone_size: -; d_call: -; cdr3_aa: CASSLELPFGSASYEQYF; cdr3_nt: TGTGCCAGCAGCTTAGAGCTCCCGTTTGGTAGCGCATCCTACGAGCAGTACTTC
j_call: TRBJ2-7; v_call: TRBV20-1; clone_size: -; d_call: -; cdr3_aa: CSASVIEQYF; cdr3_nt: TGCAGTGCTAGTGTGATCGAGCAGTACTTC
j_call: TRBJ2-1; v_call: TRBV11-3; clone_size: once; d_call: -; cdr3_aa: CASSTGSSYNEQFF; cdr3_nt: TGTGCCAGCAGCACAGGGAGCTCCTACAATGAGCAGTTCTTC
j_call: TRBJ2-5; v_call: TRBV5-5; clone_size: few; d_call: TRBD1; cdr3_aa: CASSLLQGGETQYF; cdr3_nt: TGTGCCAGCAGCCTACTACAGGGGGGAGAGACCCAGTACTTC
j_call: TRBJ1-6; v_call: TRBV6-6; clone_size: few; d_call: -; cdr3_aa: CASRTEHNSPLHF; cdr3_nt: TGTGCCAGTAGGACAGAGCATAATTCACCCCTCCACTTT
j_call: TRBJ2-1; v_call: TRBV15; clone_size: -; d_call: TRBD1; cdr3_aa: CATSRDVTGVGSYNEQFF; cdr3_nt: TGTGCCACCAGCAGGGACGTGACAGGGGTCGGCTCCTACAATGAGCAGTTCTTC
j_call: TRBJ1-4; v_call: TRBV16; clone_size: once; d_call: -; cdr3_aa: CASSPMGGTEKLFF; cdr3_nt: TGTGCCAGCAGCCCAATGGGGGGTACTGAAAAACTGTTTTTT
j_call: TRBJ2-7; v_call: TRBV23-1; clone_size: -; d_call: TRBD1; cdr3_aa: CASSRTGCEQYF; cdr3_nt: TGCGCCAGCAGTAGGACAGGGTGCGAGCAGTACTTC
j_call: TRBJ2-5; v_call: TRBV5-6; clone_size: -; d_call: -; cdr3_aa: CASSTGTFPETQYF; cdr3_nt: TGTGCCAGCAGCACGGGGACTTTCCCCGAGACCCAGTACTTC
j_call: TRBJ1-1; v_call: TRBV7-9; clone_size: -; d_call: -; cdr3_aa: CASSLLDAPEAFF; cdr3_nt: TGTGCCAGCAGCTTACTAGATGCGCCTGAAGCTTTCTTT